The clone carrying this T cell receptor beta chain occurred a few times. The antigen is unknown. V was pared by 7 bases and J by 4 bases, with 6 bases of the junction left unmatched. Germline V gives CDR1 SQVTM, CDR2 ANQGSEA. The CDR3 has 13 amino acids. The sample belongs to a study of CD8 T cells in ankylosing spondylitis. Findings and limits, study-wide: Reportedly, matched ankylosing spondylitis synovial fluid was significantly enriched for disease-linked clones. Clones linked with disease were CD8+ and fairly uncommon in the peripheral blood. Earlier reports found some motif variants in synovial fluid and blood in reactive arthritis. A TCR beta motif made of fewer than 10 highly homologous variants seemed typical of ankylosing spondylitis blood.

TCRdb reprocessed the 5' RACE reads with MiXCR, giving one entry per CDR3 protein. The sample has about 540,000 distinct CDR3 sequences, approximately 11% seen once. The TCR originated in a male donor with ankylosing spondylitis. The sample consisted of blood, either unsorted or a sorted T cell fraction (not recorded which). The V and J genes are TRBV29-1 and TRBJ1-2; TRBD1 agrees at 10 bases. DNA for the CDR3: TGCAGCGCCGGGACAGGGGATCTCTATGGCTACACCTTC. Translating it yields CSAGTGDLYGYTF.